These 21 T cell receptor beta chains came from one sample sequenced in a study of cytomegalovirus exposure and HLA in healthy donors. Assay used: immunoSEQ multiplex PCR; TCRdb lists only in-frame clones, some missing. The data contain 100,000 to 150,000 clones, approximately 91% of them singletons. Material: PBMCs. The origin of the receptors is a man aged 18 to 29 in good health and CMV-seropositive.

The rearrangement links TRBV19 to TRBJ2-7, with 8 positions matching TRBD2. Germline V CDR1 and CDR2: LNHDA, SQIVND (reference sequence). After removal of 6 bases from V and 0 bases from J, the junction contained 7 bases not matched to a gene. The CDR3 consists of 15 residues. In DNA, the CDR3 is TGTGCCAGTAGAACCAGCGGGGGCAGCTCCTACGAGCAGTACTTC. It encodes CASRTSGGSSYEQYF.

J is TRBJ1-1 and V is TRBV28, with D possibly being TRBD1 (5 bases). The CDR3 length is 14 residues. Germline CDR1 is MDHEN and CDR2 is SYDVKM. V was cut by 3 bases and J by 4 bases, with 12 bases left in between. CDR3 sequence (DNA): TGTGCCAGCAGTTTGAGACAGAGGAGCACTGAAGCTTTCTTT. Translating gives CASSLRQRSTEAFF.

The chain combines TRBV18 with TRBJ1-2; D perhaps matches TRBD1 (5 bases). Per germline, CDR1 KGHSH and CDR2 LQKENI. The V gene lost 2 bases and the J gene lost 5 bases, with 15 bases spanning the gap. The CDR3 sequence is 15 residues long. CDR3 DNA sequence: TGTGCCAGCTCACCAGGGGGGGTTGCAGAATATGGCTACACCTTC. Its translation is CASSPGGVAEYGYTF.

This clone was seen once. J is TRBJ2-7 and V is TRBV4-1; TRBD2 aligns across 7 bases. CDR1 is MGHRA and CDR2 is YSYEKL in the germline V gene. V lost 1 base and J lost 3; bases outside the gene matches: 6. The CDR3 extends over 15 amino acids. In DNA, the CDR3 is TGCGCCAGCAGCCAAGCGGGGGGAATCGGCTACGAGCAGTACTTC. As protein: CASSQAGGIGYEQYF.

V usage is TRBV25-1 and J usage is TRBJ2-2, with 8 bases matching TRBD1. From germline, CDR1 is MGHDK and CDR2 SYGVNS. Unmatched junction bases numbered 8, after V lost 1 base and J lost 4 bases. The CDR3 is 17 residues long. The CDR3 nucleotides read TGTGCCAGCAGTGAATCGGGGGACAGGCGGAGCACCGGGGAGCTGTTTTTT. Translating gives CASSESGDRRSTGELFF.

The CDR3 protein is CASSSPEGRGSTGELFF. The CDR3 coding sequence is TGTGCCAGCAGCTCCCCGGAAGGGCGGGGATCCACCGGGGAGCTGTTTTTT. The chain recombines TRBV7-8 with TRBJ2-2; D might be TRBD2 (6 bases). Deletions cut 4 bases from V and 4 bases from J, with 19 bases between. Germline CDR1 is SGHVS and CDR2 is FQNEAQ. The CDR3 extends over 17 amino acids.

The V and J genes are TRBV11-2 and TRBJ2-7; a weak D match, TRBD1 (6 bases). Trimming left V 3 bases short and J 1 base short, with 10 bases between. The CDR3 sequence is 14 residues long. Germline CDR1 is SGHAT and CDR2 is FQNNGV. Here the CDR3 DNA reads TGTGCCAGCAGCTTCACGGACAGTTCCTACGAGCAGTACTTC. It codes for CASSFTDSSYEQYF. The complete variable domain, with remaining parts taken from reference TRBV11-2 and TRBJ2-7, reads EAGVAQSPRYKIIEKRQSVAFWCNPISGHATLYWYQQILGQGPKLLIQFQNNGVVDDSQLPKDRFSAERLKGVDSTLKIQPAKLEDSAVYLCASSFTDSSYEQYFGPGTRLTVT.

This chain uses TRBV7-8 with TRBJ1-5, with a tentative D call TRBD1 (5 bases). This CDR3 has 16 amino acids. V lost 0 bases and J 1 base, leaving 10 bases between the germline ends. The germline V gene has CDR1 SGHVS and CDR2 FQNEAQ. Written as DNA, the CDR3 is TGTGCCAGCAGCTTAGCGGACATTAGAAGCAATCAGCCCCAGCATTTT. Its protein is CASSLADIRSNQPQHF.

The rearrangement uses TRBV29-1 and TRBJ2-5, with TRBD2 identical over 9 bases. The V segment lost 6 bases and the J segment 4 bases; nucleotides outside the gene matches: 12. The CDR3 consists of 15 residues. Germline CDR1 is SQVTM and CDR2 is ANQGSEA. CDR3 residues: CSVSPGAGGLETQYF. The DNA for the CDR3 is TGCAGCGTATCGCCGGGAGCGGGGGGATTAGAGACCCAGTACTTC.

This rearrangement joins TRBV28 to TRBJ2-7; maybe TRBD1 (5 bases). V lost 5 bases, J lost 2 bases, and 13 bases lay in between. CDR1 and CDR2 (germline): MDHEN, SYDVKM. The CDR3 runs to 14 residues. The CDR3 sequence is CASSLTAETYEQYF. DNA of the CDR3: TGTGCCAGCAGTCTGACAGCCGAGACCTACGAGCAGTACTTC.

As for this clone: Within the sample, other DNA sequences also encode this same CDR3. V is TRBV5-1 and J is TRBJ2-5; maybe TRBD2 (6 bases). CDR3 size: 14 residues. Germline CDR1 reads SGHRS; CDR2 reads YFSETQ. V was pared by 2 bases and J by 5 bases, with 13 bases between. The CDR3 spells CASSLGTGGETQYF. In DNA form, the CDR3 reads TGCGCCAGCAGCTTAGGGACTGGAGGGGAGACCCAGTACTTC.

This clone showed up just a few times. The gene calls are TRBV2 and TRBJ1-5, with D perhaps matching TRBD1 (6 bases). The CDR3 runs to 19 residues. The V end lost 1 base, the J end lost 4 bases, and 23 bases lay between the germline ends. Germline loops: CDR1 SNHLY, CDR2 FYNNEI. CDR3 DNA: TGTGCCAGCAGTGAAGGTCGGATACATGAAACCAGGGGAAATCAGCCCCAGCATTTT. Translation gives CASSEGRIHETRGNQPQHF. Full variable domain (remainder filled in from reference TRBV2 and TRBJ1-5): EPEVTQTPSHQVTQMGQEVILRCVPISNHLYFYWYRQILGQKVEFLVSFYNNEISEKSEIFDDQFSVERPDGSNFTLKIRSTKLEDSAMYFCASSEGRIHETRGNQPQHFGDGTRLSIL.

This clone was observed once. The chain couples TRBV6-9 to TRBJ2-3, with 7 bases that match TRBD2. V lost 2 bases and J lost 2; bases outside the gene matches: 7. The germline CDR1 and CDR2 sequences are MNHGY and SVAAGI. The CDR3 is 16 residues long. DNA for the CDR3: TGTGCCAGCAGTTATAGCGGGGCAGGGTTCACAGATACGCAGTATTTT. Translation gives CASSYSGAGFTDTQYF.

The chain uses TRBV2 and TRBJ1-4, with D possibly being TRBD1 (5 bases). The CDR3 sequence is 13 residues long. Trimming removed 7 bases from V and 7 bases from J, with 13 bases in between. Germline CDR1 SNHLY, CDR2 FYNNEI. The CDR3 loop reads CASMLREGEKLFF. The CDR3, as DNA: TGTGCCAGCATGCTCAGGGAGGGTGAAAAACTGTTTTTT. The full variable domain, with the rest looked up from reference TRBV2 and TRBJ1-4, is EPEVTQTPSHQVTQMGQEVILRCVPISNHLYFYWYRQILGQKVEFLVSFYNNEISEKSEIFDDQFSVERPDGSNFTLKIRSTKLEDSAMYFCASMLREGEKLFFGSGTQLSVL.

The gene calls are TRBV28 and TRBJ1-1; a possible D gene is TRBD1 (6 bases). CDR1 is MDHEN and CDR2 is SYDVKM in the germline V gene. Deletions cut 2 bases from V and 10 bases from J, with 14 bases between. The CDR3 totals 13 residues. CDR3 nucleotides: TGTGCCAGCAGTTTACGGCCCAGGGGTTTAGCTTTCTTT. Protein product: CASSLRPRGLAFF. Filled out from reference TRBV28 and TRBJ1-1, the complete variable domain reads DVKVTQSSRYLVKRTGEKVFLECVQDMDHENMFWYRQDPGLGLRLIYFSYDVKMKEKGDIPEGYSVSREKKERFSLILESASTNQTSMYLCASSLRPRGLAFFGQGTRLTVV.

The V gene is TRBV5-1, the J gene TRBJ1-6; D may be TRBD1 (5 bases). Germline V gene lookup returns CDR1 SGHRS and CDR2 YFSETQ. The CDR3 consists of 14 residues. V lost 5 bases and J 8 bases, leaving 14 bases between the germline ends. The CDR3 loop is CASRPGTSHSPLHF. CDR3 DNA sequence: TGCGCCAGCAGGCCCGGGACTTCACATTCACCCCTCCACTTT.

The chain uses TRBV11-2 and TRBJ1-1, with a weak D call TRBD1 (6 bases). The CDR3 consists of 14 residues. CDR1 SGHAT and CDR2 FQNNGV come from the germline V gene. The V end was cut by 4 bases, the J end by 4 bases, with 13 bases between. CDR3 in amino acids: CASSSNRAGTEAFF. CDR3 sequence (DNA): TGTGCCAGCAGCTCCAACAGGGCGGGCACTGAAGCTTTCTTT. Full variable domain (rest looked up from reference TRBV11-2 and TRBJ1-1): EAGVAQSPRYKIIEKRQSVAFWCNPISGHATLYWYQQILGQGPKLLIQFQNNGVVDDSQLPKDRFSAERLKGVDSTLKIQPAKLEDSAVYLCASSSNRAGTEAFFGQGTRLTVV.

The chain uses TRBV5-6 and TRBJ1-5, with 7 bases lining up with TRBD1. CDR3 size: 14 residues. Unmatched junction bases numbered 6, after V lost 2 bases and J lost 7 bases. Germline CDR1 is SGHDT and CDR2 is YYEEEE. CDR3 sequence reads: CASSFGTDQQPQHF. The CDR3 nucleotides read TGTGCCAGCAGCTTCGGGACAGACCAACAGCCCCAGCATTTT.

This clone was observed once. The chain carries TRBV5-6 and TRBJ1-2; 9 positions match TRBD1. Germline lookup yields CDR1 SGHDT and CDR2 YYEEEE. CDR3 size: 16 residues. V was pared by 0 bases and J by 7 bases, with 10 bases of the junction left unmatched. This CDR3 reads CASSLDRGRGVGGYTF. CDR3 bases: TGTGCCAGCAGCTTGGACAGGGGGCGCGGCGTTGGTGGCTACACCTTC. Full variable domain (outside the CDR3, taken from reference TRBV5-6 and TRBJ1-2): DAGVTQSPTHLIKTRGQQVTLRCSPKSGHDTVSWYQQALGQGPQFIFQYYEEEERQRGNFPDRFSGHQFPNYSSELNVNALLLGDSALYLCASSLDRGRGVGGYTFGSGTRLTVV.

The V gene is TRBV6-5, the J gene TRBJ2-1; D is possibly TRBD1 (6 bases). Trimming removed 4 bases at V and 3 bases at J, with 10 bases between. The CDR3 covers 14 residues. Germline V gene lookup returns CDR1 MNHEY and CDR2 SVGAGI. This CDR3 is CASSFQGYYNEQFF. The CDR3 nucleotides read TGTGCCAGCAGTTTTCAGGGGTACTACAATGAGCAGTTCTTC.

CDR3 protein: CASSEALRPTWETQYF. The CDR3 DNA follows: TGTGCCAGCAGTGAAGCGCTTCGACCGACTTGGGAGACCCAGTACTTC. This sequence joins TRBV6-1 and TRBJ2-5; D ambiguous. Germline V gene data show CDR1 as MNHNS and CDR2 as SASEGT. There are 16 residues in the CDR3. V lost 0 bases and J lost 5, with 16 bases in between.